These 20 T cell receptor beta chains were sequenced from one sample in a study of identical twins (dated by TCRdb to the mid-2010s). Library prep was done by 5' RACE. The sequencer listed for this sample is Illumina HiSeq 2000. TCRdb trimmed public reads at Q25 via fastp, called clones via MiXCR and kept in-frame beta chains. Each CDR3 protein gets just one entry, which takes the most common genes and DNA from the rows behind it. Within this sample are roughly 690,000 distinct CDR3 sequences, with approximately 6.1% of them counted one time only. Jointly, the top ten make up roughly 2% of the sample. The sample taken for sequencing was naive T cells sorted from blood. The meaning of the sample's cell subset or site label: cells isolated with a human naive T-cell isolation kit. These receptors originate from a young man in good health.

There are many counts of this clonotype. V gene TRBV4-2 combines with J gene TRBJ2-2; a weak D match, TRBD2 (6 bases). The germline V and J ends were trimmed by 4 bases and 4 bases, with 16 bases remaining between them. The CDR3 is 16 amino acids. CDR1 and CDR2 from the germline V gene are LGHNA and YNFKEQ. The CDR3, as DNA: TGTGCCAGCAGCCCAACTAGCAGATCCTCCACCGGGGAGCTGTTTTTT. Its protein is CASSPTSRSSTGELFF.

In this sample, this clonotype turned up a few times. J is TRBJ2-7 and V is TRBV6-2 or TRBV6-3; possibly TRBD2 for D (5 bases). Trimming cost V 8 bases and J 5 bases, with 13 bases left between them. The CDR3 has 12 amino acids. CDR1 and CDR2 (germline): MNHEY, SVGEGT. The CDR3 DNA sequence: TGTGCCAGCCTTGGTGGGAGAAACGAGCAGTACTTC. Its translation is CASLGGRNEQYF.

The chain joins TRBV6-1 to TRBJ1-1; 10 bases are shared with TRBD1. Germline trimming cut 6 bases from V and 0 bases from J; bases unmatched to any gene: 10. CDR3 size: 17 residues. Germline lookup yields CDR1 MNHNS and CDR2 SASEGT. CDR3 protein: CASRSRTGGEMNTEAFF. CDR3 in DNA: TGTGCCAGCAGATCACGGACAGGGGGGGAAATGAACACTGAAGCTTTCTTT.

This clonotype was seen only a few times. The chain couples TRBV12-3 or TRBV12-4 to TRBJ1-1, with D maybe TRBD1 (5 bases). V lost 7 bases, J lost 3 bases, and 15 bases lay in between. The CDR3 loop spans 14 amino acids. CDR3 sequence (DNA): TGTGCCAGCAACCCTTCGGGACGGTACACTGAAGCTTTCTTT. This translates into CASNPSGRYTEAFF.

This clonotype appeared many times. The chain uses TRBV7-2 and TRBJ1-5, with TRBD1 matching 7 bases. With 2 bases clipped from V and 3 bases from J, the junction kept 7 bases outside the gene matches. CDR3 length: 16 residues. The germline gives CDR1 SGHTA, CDR2 FQGNSA. CDR3 DNA: TGTGCCAGCAGCTTAAATGCTGACAGGGTCAATCAGCCCCAGCATTTT. This codes for CASSLNADRVNQPQHF.

This chain joins TRBV28 and TRBJ2-5; 10 bases agree with TRBD1. Germline CDR1 reads MDHEN; CDR2 reads SYDVKM. The J segment lost 4 bases and the V segment lost 6 bases, leaving 11 bases of the junction unmatched. The CDR3 spans 16 residues. CDR3 residues: CASSTRQGAMRETQYF. The CDR3, as DNA: TGTGCCAGCAGCACCCGACAGGGGGCTATGAGAGAGACCCAGTACTTC.

The chain joins TRBV4-3 to TRBJ2-7; TRBD1 agrees at 7 bases. Germline V gene data show CDR1 as LGHNA and CDR2 as YSLEER. The CDR3 length is 16 residues. Trimming removed 0 bases from V and 4 bases from J; junction bases left unmatched: 9. The CDR3 sequence is CASSQDPSGTAYEQYF. The CDR3 DNA reads as TGCGCCAGCAGCCAAGACCCGTCGGGGACAGCTTACGAGCAGTACTTC.

The chain uses TRBV5-1 and TRBJ2-2; possible D gene TRBD2, 6 bases. This CDR3 comprises 17 residues. Looked up from germline, CDR1 is SGHRS and CDR2 is YFSETQ. V lost 8 bases to trimming and J lost 2 bases, with 22 bases between them. CDR3 in amino acids: CASSAFAGKANTGELFF. CDR3 DNA sequence: TGCGCCAGTTCAGCCTTCGCGGGGAAGGCCAACACCGGGGAGCTGTTTTTT.

This clonotype was observed a few times. This chain links TRBV5-8 with TRBJ2-5; 8 positions match TRBD2. J lost 1 base, V lost 4 bases, and 12 bases had no gene match. The CDR3 has 17 amino acids. Germline lookup yields CDR1 SGHTS and CDR2 YDEGEE. The CDR3 nucleotides read TGTGCCAGCAGCATGGCTTTCGCGGGGGGCCTCCAAGAGACCCAGTACTTC. Its translation is CASSMAFAGGLQETQYF.

This clonotype has ten or more counts. The chain links TRBV20-1 to TRBJ1-5, with a possible D match to TRBD1 (5 bases). The CDR3 totals 13 residues. Between the trimmed V and J ends, which lost 2 bases and 5 bases, there was a span of 10 bases. Germline CDR1 DFQATT, CDR2 SNEGSKA (reference sequence). In DNA form, the CDR3 reads TGCAGTGCTAGAAAAGGGGTGGATCAGCCCCAGCATTTT. Its translation is CSARKGVDQPQHF.

The rearrangement joins TRBV29-1 to TRBJ2-7, with D perhaps TRBD1 or TRBD2 (6 bases each). This CDR3 has 15 residues. V lost 0 bases, J lost 4 bases, and 16 bases lay in between. Germline CDR1 SQVTM, CDR2 ANQGSEA. The CDR3 region has the DNA TGCAGCGTTGAAGATACGGGGGACAACCGTTACGAGCAGTACTTC. Translating it yields CSVEDTGDNRYEQYF.

This clonotype was found a few times. J is TRBJ1-5 and V is TRBV19, with D hard to call. This CDR3 spans 15 amino acids. Germline loops: CDR1 LNHDA, CDR2 SQIVND (reference sequence). V shed 3 bases and J shed 7 bases, with 16 bases lying between them. The CDR3, as DNA: TGTGCCAGTAGTATCATATACCCAGAGGCCCAGCCCCAGCATTTT. It encodes CASSIIYPEAQPQHF.

The rearrangement links TRBV5-1 to TRBJ2-1; 10 positions match TRBD2. This CDR3 spans 16 amino acids. The V gene's germline CDR1 is SGHRS and CDR2 YFSETQ. V lost 4 bases and J lost 4; bases outside the gene matches: 8. CDR3 residues: CASSTVAGGTYNEQFF. CDR3 in DNA: TGCGCCAGCAGCACCGTAGCGGGGGGAACTTACAATGAGCAGTTCTTC.

This clonotype was seen many times. The V gene is TRBV5-1, the J gene TRBJ2-1; no reliable D call. CDR1 and CDR2 (germline): SGHRS, YFSETQ. V was shortened by 7 bases and J by 4 bases, with 9 bases between the two germline ends. The length of the CDR3 is 12 residues. The CDR3, as DNA: TGCGCCAGCTTTCAGGCGTACAATGAGCAGTTCTTC. Translated: CASFQAYNEQFF.

This clonotype has a count of ten or more. The rearrangement joins TRBV15 to TRBJ2-1; 8 bases align to TRBD2. Germline lookup yields CDR1 LNHNV and CDR2 YYDKDF (reference sequence). V dropped 2 bases and J dropped 0; count of bases not matched to a gene: 3. CDR3 length: 16 residues. CDR3 DNA sequence: TGTGCCACCAGCAGATCCGGGACTAGCTCCTACAATGAGCAGTTCTTC. Amino acid sequence: CATSRSGTSSYNEQFF.

The sample holds a few counts of this clonotype. This chain uses TRBV20-1 with TRBJ2-3; TRBD2 might be the D (6 bases). Trimming shortened V by 1 base and J by 6 bases, and 14 bases separated the two germline ends. This CDR3 contains 14 residues. Germline assignment: CDR1 DFQATT and CDR2 SNEGSKA (reference sequence). DNA for the CDR3: TGCAGTGCTAGAGTACAGCGGGTCGGTGATACGCAGTATTTT. Encoded protein: CSARVQRVGDTQYF.

This clonotype has at least ten counts. J is TRBJ2-1 and V is TRBV5-1; a possible D gene is TRBD1 (5 bases). Trimming took 3 bases from V and 0 from J, leaving 10 bases between them. The germline V gene encodes CDR1 SGHRS and CDR2 YFSETQ. This CDR3 contains 15 residues. This CDR3 is CASSSDRSSYNEQFF. The CDR3 region has the DNA TGCGCCAGCAGCTCCGACAGAAGCTCCTACAATGAGCAGTTCTTC.

In its sample, this clonotype was seen many times. The chain employs TRBV29-1 and TRBJ1-5; D gene ambiguous. Germline V gene sequence: CDR1 SQVTM, CDR2 ANQGSEA. With 5 bases removed from V and 4 bases from J, the gap between germline ends came to 12 bases. The CDR3 length is 13 residues. The CDR3 DNA follows: TGCAGCGTTTCCCGGGGTTTAAATCAGCCCCAGCATTTT. It encodes CSVSRGLNQPQHF.

The V gene is TRBV3-1, the J gene TRBJ2-7; 11 bases agree with TRBD2. The length of the CDR3 is 15 residues. Trimming cost V 4 bases and J 5 bases; bases outside gene matches: 7. Germline V gives CDR1 LGHDT, CDR2 YNNKEL (reference sequence). DNA of the CDR3: TGTGCCAGCAGCCGATTAGCGGGAGGGCCCAACGAGCAGTACTTC. Protein product: CASSRLAGGPNEQYF.

The chain has TRBV7-9 and TRBJ2-7; perhaps TRBD2 as D (5 bases). Germline V gene lookup returns CDR1 SEHNR and CDR2 FQNEAQ (reference sequence). V dropped 0 bases and J dropped 6 bases, with 12 bases sitting between them. There are 14 residues in the CDR3. CDR3: CASSLAGASPEQYV. The CDR3 coding sequence is TGTGCCAGCAGCTTAGCGGGAGCCTCTCCCGAGCAGTACGTC.